This note documents a single T cell receptor (beta chain) sequence. This record belongs to a study of blood T cell repertoires in COVID-19. Across the whole study: The United States, Italy and Spain supplied acute and convalescent COVID-19 samples. PBMCs, B-cell-depleted T cells, or T cells were the source of the cDNA or gDNA that made up the material.

Original processing notes: Estimation of nucleated cell counts was performed using reference gene primer amplification. Some clones are missing from TCRdb's copy, which holds only in-frame ones; the method was immunoSEQ multiplex PCR. The DNA was the basis for D and trimming; V, J and clone size are from that table. The sample lists about half a million clones; 70% to 90% were seen once. Unmatched junction bases numbered 7, after V lost 4 bases and J lost 0 bases. Germline V gene sequence: CDR1 LGHDT, CDR2 YNNKEL (reference sequence). This CDR3 comprises 16 residues. The TCR sequence derives from a human donor in a cohort sampled during active COVID-19. Sample: peripheral blood. This sequence joins TRBV3-1 (or the pseudogene TRBV3-2) and TRBJ2-3, with TRBD2 matching over 7 bases. The CDR3 spells CASSPSEAGSTDTQYF. The CDR3 DNA reads as TGTGCCAGCAGCCCCTCGGAAGCGGGGAGCACAGATACGCAGTATTTT.